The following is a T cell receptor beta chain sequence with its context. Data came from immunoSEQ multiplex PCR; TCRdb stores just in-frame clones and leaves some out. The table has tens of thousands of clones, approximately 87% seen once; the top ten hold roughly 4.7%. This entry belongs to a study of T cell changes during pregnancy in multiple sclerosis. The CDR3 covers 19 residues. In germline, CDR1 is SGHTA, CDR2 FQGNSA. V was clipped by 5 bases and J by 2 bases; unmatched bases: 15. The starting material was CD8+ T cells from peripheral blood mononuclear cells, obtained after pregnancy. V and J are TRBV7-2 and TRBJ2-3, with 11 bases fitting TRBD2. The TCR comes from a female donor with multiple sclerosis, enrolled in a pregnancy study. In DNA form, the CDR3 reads TGTGCCAGCAGCCATTATGGCCCCTCTAGCGGGGGGACCACAGATACGCAGTATTTT. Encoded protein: CASSHYGPSSGGTTDTQYF. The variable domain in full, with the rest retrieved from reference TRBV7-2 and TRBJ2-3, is GAGVSQSPSNKVTEKGKDVELRCDPISGHTALYWYRQSLGQGLEFLIYFQGNSAPDKSGLPSDRFSAERTGGSVSTLTIQRTQQEDSAVYLCASSHYGPSSGGTTDTQYFGPGTRLTVL.